This T cell receptor beta chain was sequenced during a study of T cells in Graves' hyperthyroidism and ophthalmopathy. Study background: Upon initial diagnosis and before any treatment, peripheral blood was collected.

This clonotype was seen many times. The target antigen is unknown. Findings and caveats of the study: The model forecast ophthalmopathy, anticipating it by a median roughly 6.5 months before onset. A model of 13 V-J features distinguished ophthalmopathy from stable hyperthyroidism.

Amplified TCR beta CDR3 regions came from RNA transcripts. The TCR CDR3 first-round RT-PCR relied on the HTBI primer set. MiXCR, run by TCRdb on the multiplex PCR reads, gives a single entry per CDR3 protein. The sample records a few hundred thousand distinct CDR3 sequences, approximately 14% being singletons. The CDR3 sequence is 15 residues long. Germline V gene data show CDR1 as SGHRS and CDR2 as YFSETQ. Trimming cost V 0 bases and J 0 bases; bases outside gene matches: 2. The chain joins TRBV5-1 to TRBJ2-7, with TRBD2 identical over 8 bases. The sample taken for sequencing was blood. This clonotype was sampled from a woman aged 18-29 years with Graves' hyperthyroidism. CDR3 amino acids: CASSLVSGDSYEQYF. The CDR3 bases are TGCGCCAGCAGCTTGGTTAGCGGGGACTCCTACGAGCAGTACTTC.